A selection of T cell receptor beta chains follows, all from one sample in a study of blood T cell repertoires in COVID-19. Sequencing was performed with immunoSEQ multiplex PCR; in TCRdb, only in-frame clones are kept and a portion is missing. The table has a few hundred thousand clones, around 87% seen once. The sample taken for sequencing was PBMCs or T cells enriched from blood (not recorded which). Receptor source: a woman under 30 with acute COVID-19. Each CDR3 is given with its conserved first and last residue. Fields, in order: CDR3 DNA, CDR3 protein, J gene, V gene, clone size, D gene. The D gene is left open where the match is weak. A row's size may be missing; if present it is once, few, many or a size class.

cdr3_nt: TGTGCCATCTCAGGAACAGGAAATCAGCCCCAGCATTTT; cdr3_aa: CAISGTGNQPQHF; j_call: TRBJ1-5; v_call: TRBV28; clone_size: few; d_call: .
cdr3_nt: TGTGCCAGCAGAGCGGGGTTGTCGACCCAGTACTTC; cdr3_aa: CASRAGLSTQYF; j_call: TRBJ2-5; v_call: TRBV12-3/TRBV12-4; clone_size: .; d_call: TRBD2
cdr3_nt: TGTGCCAGCAGTTACTTCGGACAGGGGGCGCAGGTCCAGTACTTC; cdr3_aa: CASSYFGQGAQVQYF; j_call: TRBJ2-5; v_call: TRBV6-2/TRBV6-3; clone_size: .; d_call: TRBD1
cdr3_nt: TGTGCCACCGGGACAGGGGGCTTAGATACGCAGTATTTT; cdr3_aa: CATGTGGLDTQYF; j_call: TRBJ2-3; v_call: TRBV19; clone_size: once; d_call: TRBD1
cdr3_nt: TGTGCCTTAAGGGAGGGGTTGAACTACGAGCAGTACTTC; cdr3_aa: CALREGLNYEQYF; j_call: TRBJ2-7; v_call: TRBV30; clone_size: .; d_call: TRBD2
cdr3_nt: TGTGCCAGCAGTTACTCGGAGGACGGGGACTATGGCTACACCTTC; cdr3_aa: CASSYSEDGDYGYTF; j_call: TRBJ1-2; v_call: TRBV6-2/TRBV6-3; clone_size: .; d_call: .
cdr3_nt: TGTGCCTGGAAGGGTAGCGGGAGGGCCGGGCCGCAGTATTTT; cdr3_aa: CAWKGSGRAGPQYF; j_call: TRBJ2-3; v_call: TRBV30; clone_size: .; d_call: TRBD2
cdr3_nt: TGTGCCAGCTCACCCCGGACACGGCGGGGAGCCGGGGAGCTGTTTTTT; cdr3_aa: CASSPRTRRGAGELFF; j_call: TRBJ2-2; v_call: TRBV18; clone_size: .; d_call: .
cdr3_nt: TGTGCCAGCAGCCAAAGACAGCGATCCTACGAGCAGTACTTC; cdr3_aa: CASSQRQRSYEQYF; j_call: TRBJ2-7; v_call: TRBV3-1/TRBV3-2; clone_size: .; d_call: .
cdr3_nt: TGTGCCAGCAGCCAGGCTAGCGGGGTCTACGAGCAGTACTTC; cdr3_aa: CASSQASGVYEQYF; j_call: TRBJ2-7; v_call: TRBV3-1/TRBV3-2; clone_size: .; d_call: TRBD2
cdr3_nt: TGTGCCAGCAGTTTACTGGGAGAAAATCAGCCCCAGCATTTT; cdr3_aa: CASSLLGENQPQHF; j_call: TRBJ1-5; v_call: TRBV28; clone_size: .; d_call: .
cdr3_nt: TGTGCCAGCAGTCAAGGGACTAGCGGGAGACCCTACAATGAGCAGTTCTTC; cdr3_aa: CASSQGTSGRPYNEQFF; j_call: TRBJ2-1; v_call: TRBV27; clone_size: few; d_call: TRBD2
cdr3_nt: TGTGCCAGTACCGCGGGGAGCTCTGGAAACACCATATATTTT; cdr3_aa: CASTAGSSGNTIYF; j_call: TRBJ1-3; v_call: TRBV19; clone_size: .; d_call: .
cdr3_nt: TGTGCCAGCAGAACAGCGGACCTCTTGGAGCAGTACTTC; cdr3_aa: CASRTADLLEQYF; j_call: TRBJ2-7; v_call: TRBV6-5; clone_size: .; d_call: .
cdr3_nt: TGTGCCAGCAGGCGTCTAATGTCGAGGAACAATGAGCAGTTCTTC; cdr3_aa: CASRRLMSRNNEQFF; j_call: TRBJ2-1; v_call: TRBV28; clone_size: .; d_call: .
cdr3_nt: TGCGCCAGCAGCTCTAAAACCTGGACTAGCGGGAGTTTCTTCGTGCAGTTCTTC; cdr3_aa: CASSSKTWTSGSFFVQFF; j_call: TRBJ2-1; v_call: TRBV5-1; clone_size: .; d_call: TRBD2
cdr3_nt: TGTGCCAGCAGCCAACTCCAGGGGGAGGACGGCTACACCTTC; cdr3_aa: CASSQLQGEDGYTF; j_call: TRBJ1-2; v_call: TRBV3-1/TRBV3-2; clone_size: .; d_call: TRBD1
cdr3_nt: TGCGCCAGCAGCCCGACAGGGTCAACTAATGAAAAACTGTTTTTT; cdr3_aa: CASSPTGSTNEKLFF; j_call: TRBJ1-4; v_call: TRBV5-1; clone_size: once; d_call: TRBD1
cdr3_nt: TGTGCCAACTCCGGACAGCACTCCTACGAGCAGTACTTC; cdr3_aa: CANSGQHSYEQYF; j_call: TRBJ2-7; v_call: TRBV10-3; clone_size: .; d_call: .
cdr3_nt: TGTGCCTGGAGTACAGACAGGGACACTGAAGCTTTCTTT; cdr3_aa: CAWSTDRDTEAFF; j_call: TRBJ1-1; v_call: TRBV30; clone_size: .; d_call: TRBD1
cdr3_nt: TGTGCCAGCAGCCCAGGCGGAGGTACCTCCTATAATTCACCCCTCCACTTT; cdr3_aa: CASSPGGGTSYNSPLHF; j_call: TRBJ1-6; v_call: TRBV9; clone_size: .; d_call: .
cdr3_nt: TGCGCCAGCAGCTTGGCTCTAGACACAGATACGCAGTATTTT; cdr3_aa: CASSLALDTDTQYF; j_call: TRBJ2-3; v_call: TRBV5-1; clone_size: .; d_call: .
cdr3_nt: TGTGCCAGCAGTTTATCGACCCTTGGGACTAGCGGGAGGGCCCGCTACAATGAGCAGTTCTTC; cdr3_aa: CASSLSTLGTSGRARYNEQFF; j_call: TRBJ2-1; v_call: TRBV27; clone_size: .; d_call: TRBD2
cdr3_nt: TGTGCCAGCAGTTTACCGGGACAGGGATACGAGCAGTACTTC; cdr3_aa: CASSLPGQGYEQYF; j_call: TRBJ2-7; v_call: TRBV28; clone_size: once; d_call: TRBD1
cdr3_nt: TGTGCCAGTAGTCCTATGGTGGGAGGTTACGAGCAGTACTTC; cdr3_aa: CASSPMVGGYEQYF; j_call: TRBJ2-7; v_call: TRBV19; clone_size: once; d_call: .
cdr3_nt: TGTGCCAGCAGCAAACCGGGACTAGCGAGCAATGAGCAGTTCTTC; cdr3_aa: CASSKPGLASNEQFF; j_call: TRBJ2-1; v_call: TRBV6-5; clone_size: .; d_call: TRBD2
cdr3_nt: TGTGCCAGCAGCCAAGTCACAGGACCCACCGGGGAGCTGTTTTTT; cdr3_aa: CASSQVTGPTGELFF; j_call: TRBJ2-2; v_call: TRBV3-1/TRBV3-2; clone_size: few; d_call: .
cdr3_nt: TGTGCCAGCAGTGAGGTGGGACTAGCGTCCCCGGATACGCAGTATTTT; cdr3_aa: CASSEVGLASPDTQYF; j_call: TRBJ2-3; v_call: TRBV28; clone_size: .; d_call: TRBD2
cdr3_nt: TGTGCCAGCAGTGAAGCAGCGGGCGGGAGGGCTTCAGATACGCAGTATTTT; cdr3_aa: CASSEAAGGRASDTQYF; j_call: TRBJ2-3; v_call: TRBV6-1; clone_size: .; d_call: TRBD2
cdr3_nt: TGCGCCAGCAGCTTGCAGCGGATGGCTAGCACAGATACGCAGTATTTT; cdr3_aa: CASSLQRMASTDTQYF; j_call: TRBJ2-3; v_call: TRBV5-1; clone_size: .; d_call: .
cdr3_nt: TGTGCCACGGGGAAGATGGACAGGGATTTTTCACCCCTCCACTTT; cdr3_aa: CATGKMDRDFSPLHF; j_call: TRBJ1-6; v_call: TRBV15; clone_size: once; d_call: TRBD1
cdr3_nt: TGTGCCAGCCTAGGGTACGGTAGTCTCCTGAGCGGGAGTAGGACCGGGGAGCTGTTTTTT; cdr3_aa: CASLGYGSLLSGSRTGELFF; j_call: TRBJ2-2; v_call: TRBV19; clone_size: .; d_call: TRBD2
cdr3_nt: TGTGCCAGCCAACAGCAGAACGAGGAAGCTTTCTTT; cdr3_aa: CASQQQNEEAFF; j_call: TRBJ1-1; v_call: TRBV6-6; clone_size: .; d_call: .
cdr3_nt: TGTGCCAGCAGCAAAGCGCTGTTAACAGGGACCTTCACAGATACGCAGTATTTT; cdr3_aa: CASSKALLTGTFTDTQYF; j_call: TRBJ2-3; v_call: TRBV21-1; clone_size: .; d_call: .
cdr3_nt: TGTGCCAGCAGCGCCCAGGGGCGGCTAGCGGGAGTCGAGCAGTACTTC; cdr3_aa: CASSAQGRLAGVEQYF; j_call: TRBJ2-7; v_call: TRBV7-8; clone_size: .; d_call: TRBD2
cdr3_nt: TGTGCCAGCATCCATGGACTAGCCTTGGGGAGGAATGAGCAGTTCTTC; cdr3_aa: CASIHGLALGRNEQFF; j_call: TRBJ2-1; v_call: TRBV11-1; clone_size: .; d_call: TRBD2
cdr3_nt: TGTGCCAGCAGTTTAGATCCTAGCGGGATAAGGAATGAGCAGTTCTTC; cdr3_aa: CASSLDPSGIRNEQFF; j_call: TRBJ2-1; v_call: TRBV28; clone_size: once; d_call: TRBD2
cdr3_nt: TGTGCCAGCAGCTTAAGAGTTGGACAGTTACTGAAAGGAAACACCATATATTTT; cdr3_aa: CASSLRVGQLLKGNTIYF; j_call: TRBJ1-3; v_call: TRBV7-2; clone_size: .; d_call: .
cdr3_nt: TGTGCCAGCAGTGATCAAGTAGCGGCCCGGGTGGGGCCCCAGCATTTT; cdr3_aa: CASSDQVAARVGPQHF; j_call: TRBJ1-5; v_call: TRBV2; clone_size: .; d_call: .
cdr3_nt: TGCGCCAGCAGCCTCGAACCTAGCTCCTACGAGCAGTACTTC; cdr3_aa: CASSLEPSSYEQYF; j_call: TRBJ2-7; v_call: TRBV4-1; clone_size: .; d_call: .